This entry lists 23 T cell receptor beta chains sequenced from one sample in a study of spatial heterogeneity in lung cancer (dated by TCRdb to the late 2010s). Overall study outcomes, separate from this receptor: A correlation was observed between the number of expanded intratumoral alpha and beta TCRs and the tumor nonsynonymous mutation count.

Library prep was done by 5' RACE. The sequencer listed for this sample is NextSeq 500. The public reads were reprocessed in TCRdb via fastp at Q25 and MiXCR, keeping in-frame beta chains. Rows are combined by CDR3 protein, so each entry shows the most common genes and DNA. Recorded for this sample are about 100,000 distinct CDR3 sequences; 4.4% of them occurred a single time. Roughly 20% of the sample is taken by the ten largest. Their target antigens are unknown. The meaning of the sample's time point label: sample taken at primary tumor resection. The sequencing here drew on lung tumor tissue, taken at surgery. These receptors came from a male donor with early-stage non-small cell lung cancer.

This clonotype appeared a few times. V usage is TRBV29-1 and J usage is TRBJ2-2; 7 bases line up with TRBD2. V shed 4 bases and J 5 bases; nucleotides not matched to a gene: 7. Germline V CDR1 and CDR2: SQVTM, ANQGSEA. The CDR3 has 14 residues. In DNA form, the CDR3 reads TGCAGCGTTGCGGCGGGAGTGACGACCGGGGAGCTGTTTTTT. This encodes CSVAAGVTTGELFF.

This clonotype was counted many times. This chain links TRBV18 with TRBJ2-1; 7 bases match TRBD2. Germline CDR1 KGHSH, CDR2 LQKENI. V was pared by 3 bases and J by 4 bases, with 6 bases of the junction left unmatched. This CDR3 is built from 15 residues. This CDR3 reads CASSPSGGFYNEQFF. CDR3 DNA: TGTGCCAGCTCACCGTCGGGAGGTTTTTACAATGAGCAGTTCTTC.

This clonotype was counted ten times or more. V gene TRBV20-1 combines with J gene TRBJ2-5; 8 bases are shared with TRBD1. The germline V gene has CDR1 DFQATT and CDR2 SNEGSKA (reference sequence). This CDR3 comprises 13 residues. The ends lost 1 base at V and 3 bases at J; junction bases unmatched: 1. DNA of the CDR3: TGCAGTGCTAGAGGGGACAGGAAAGAGACCCAGTACTTC. The encoded protein is CSARGDRKETQYF.

This clonotype was recorded once. The chain employs TRBV12-3 or TRBV12-4 and TRBJ2-5; 7 bases align to TRBD2. The CDR3 is made up of 17 amino acids. V dropped 5 bases and J dropped 4; count of bases not matched to a gene: 16. CDR3 protein: CASSPPLAGVGRETQYF. Written as DNA, the CDR3 is TGTGCCAGCAGTCCCCCCCTGGCGGGAGTGGGGCGAGAGACCCAGTACTTC.

There are many counts of this clonotype. The chain couples TRBV28 to TRBJ1-4; tentative D call: TRBD1 (5 bases). The CDR3 extends over 15 amino acids. Germline lookup yields CDR1 MDHEN and CDR2 SYDVKM. V lost 5 bases and J lost 5, with 15 bases in between. The CDR3 is CASSMELGENEKLFF. DNA for the CDR3: TGTGCCAGCAGTATGGAGTTGGGGGAGAATGAAAAACTGTTTTTT.

This clonotype has more than one count but fewer than ten. V is TRBV10-3 and J is TRBJ2-1, with 9 bases fitting TRBD2. The V segment lost 3 bases and the J segment 5 bases; nucleotides outside the gene matches: 5. Germline V gives CDR1 ENHRY, CDR2 SYGVKD. The CDR3 is made up of 15 amino acids. The CDR3 coding sequence is TGTGCCATCAGTGATAGCGGGAGTAAAAACAATGAGCAGTTCTTC. Translated, it gives CAISDSGSKNNEQFF.

This clonotype was picked up a small number of times. This chain uses TRBV28 with TRBJ2-7, with D possibly called TRBD1 or TRBD2 (5 bases each). Per germline, CDR1 MDHEN and CDR2 SYDVKM. The CDR3 is 14 amino acids. V was cut by 7 bases and J by 3 bases, with 16 bases left in between. In nucleotides, the CDR3 is TGTGCCAGCACCCCGATTGGGGGAAACTACGAGCAGTACTTC. Encoded protein: CASTPIGGNYEQYF.

This clonotype occurred many times. The chain's CDR3 is CASRPVGSQETQYF. As DNA, the CDR3 is TGTGCCAGCAGACCTGTAGGTAGTCAAGAGACCCAGTACTTC. The V call is TRBV6-1, the J call TRBJ2-5; no reliable D call. CDR3 length: 14 amino acids. Looked up from germline, CDR1 is MNHNS and CDR2 is SASEGT. Trimming stripped 6 bases from V and 2 bases from J, with 13 bases between.

This clonotype has at least ten counts. The gene calls are TRBV20-1 and TRBJ2-2; D unresolved. Germline loops: CDR1 DFQATT, CDR2 SNEGSKA (reference sequence). The CDR3 contains 14 residues. With 3 bases removed from V and 0 bases from J, the gap between germline ends came to 8 bases. CDR3 sequence reads: CSARSHANTGELFF. The CDR3 DNA follows: TGCAGTGCTAGGTCCCACGCGAACACCGGGGAGCTGTTTTTT.

V and J are TRBV7-9 and TRBJ2-5; D ambiguous. From germline, CDR1 is SEHNR and CDR2 FQNEAQ (reference sequence). V lost 5 bases, J lost 5 bases, and 12 bases lay in between. The CDR3 spans 13 residues. CDR3 in amino acids: CASSELGGETQYF. DNA for the CDR3: TGTGCCAGCAGCGAGCTAGGCGGCGAGACCCAGTACTTC.

In this sample, this clonotype turned up a few times. The J gene is TRBJ1-2, the V gene TRBV28; unclear D gene. Trimming took off 4 bases at V and 4 bases at J, with 10 bases between the two ends. Germline CDR1 and CDR2: MDHEN and SYDVKM. The CDR3 runs 13 residues. Here the CDR3 reads CASSSPYFYGYTF. The CDR3, as DNA: TGTGCCAGCAGTTCACCTTACTTCTATGGCTACACCTTC.

As to this clonotype: A read error may explain this, as a much larger clone is one base away. This chain links TRBV20-1 with TRBJ2-3, with TRBD1 as a possible D gene (6 bases). The CDR3 spans 16 residues. Germline loops: CDR1 DFQATT, CDR2 SNEGSKA (reference sequence). The CDR3 spells CGARERQDPSTYTQYF. As DNA, the CDR3 is TGCGGTGCTAGAGAAAGACAGGACCCTAGCACATATACGCAGTATTTT.

This clonotype came up a few times. The V call is TRBV6-1, the J call TRBJ2-4, with D unclear. The CDR3 sequence is 14 residues long. The V gene lost 6 bases and the J gene lost 12 bases, with 21 bases spanning the gap. Germline values: CDR1 MNHNS, CDR2 SASEGT. The CDR3 nucleotides are TGTGCCAGCAGGACCCCAACAAGGCAGGCTTCTCAGTACTTC. Translated: CASRTPTRQASQYF.

In its sample, this clonotype was seen many times. The chain links TRBV7-2 to TRBJ1-1; D gene unclear. The CDR3 is 14 residues long. V was shortened by 1 base and J by 1 base, with 7 bases between the two germline ends. CDR1 and CDR2 from the germline V gene are SGHTA and FQGNSA. The DNA for the CDR3 is TGTGCCAGCAGCTTAGGTCCGGCGAACACTGAAGCTTTCTTT. Protein sequence: CASSLGPANTEAFF. Full variable domain (outside the CDR3, taken from reference TRBV7-2 and TRBJ1-1): GAGVSQSPSNKVTEKGKDVELRCDPISGHTALYWYRQSLGQGLEFLIYFQGNSAPDKSGLPSDRFSAERTGGSVSTLTIQRTQQEDSAVYLCASSLGPANTEAFFGQGTRLTVV.

This clonotype occurred many times. The chain uses TRBV7-8 and TRBJ2-1; D may be TRBD1 (5 bases). Trimming pared 4 bases from V and 8 bases from J, leaving 12 bases between. The germline V gene has CDR1 SGHVS and CDR2 FQNEAQ. This CDR3 comprises 13 residues. The CDR3, as DNA: TGTGCCAGCAGCTCCAGGGTTCACGATGAGCAGTTCTTC. Translated, it gives CASSSRVHDEQFF.

This clonotype was counted ten times or more. The CDR3 coding sequence is TGTGCCAGCAGTTTAAAACTAGCGGGAACCGAGCAGTACTTC. This codes for CASSLKLAGTEQYF. This rearrangement joins TRBV12-3 or TRBV12-4 to TRBJ2-7; 10 nucleotides line up with TRBD2. Trimming cost V 2 bases and J 6 bases; bases outside gene matches: 4. This CDR3 comprises 14 residues.

This rearrangement joins TRBV3-1 to TRBJ2-5; TRBD2 agrees at 8 bases. The V and J ends lost 3 bases and 4 bases, in that order; junction bases with no gene match: 7. CDR3 length equals 15 residues. Germline V gene lookup returns CDR1 LGHDT and CDR2 YNNKEL (reference sequence). This CDR3 reads CASSQVGRGVETQYF. DNA for the CDR3: TGTGCCAGCAGCCAGGTCGGGAGGGGGGTAGAGACCCAGTACTTC.

This clonotype was counted only a few times. V is TRBV5-1 and J is TRBJ2-3; no definite D call. Deletions cut 5 bases from V and 6 bases from J, with 16 bases between. Germline values: CDR1 SGHRS, CDR2 YFSETQ. CDR3 length equals 14 residues. CDR3 bases: TGCGCCAGCAGTCGGACCGAGATGCAGGATACGCAGTATTTT. Translated: CASSRTEMQDTQYF.

A note on this clonotype: An end of the junction differs from the germline gene, which may be a read error. The J gene is TRBJ2-1, the V gene TRBV28; D gene uncertain. The CDR3 extends over 12 amino acids. The V gene's germline CDR1 is MDHEN and CDR2 SYDVKM. The CDR3 region is CVSSPISNEQFF. The DNA of the CDR3 is TGTGTCAGCAGTCCGATCTCCAATGAGCAGTTCTTC.

This clonotype was detected ten times or more. The chain carries TRBV11-2 and TRBJ1-3, with a possible D match to TRBD1 (6 bases). The germline CDR1 and CDR2 sequences are SGHAT and FQNNGV. This CDR3 has 15 residues. Trimming stripped 5 bases from V and 0 bases from J, with 11 bases between. The CDR3 sequence: CASSRQDFSGNTIYF. The DNA for the CDR3 is TGTGCCAGCAGCCGACAGGATTTCTCTGGAAACACCATATATTTT. The whole variable domain, remainder taken from reference TRBV11-2 and TRBJ1-3, is EAGVAQSPRYKIIEKRQSVAFWCNPISGHATLYWYQQILGQGPKLLIQFQNNGVVDDSQLPKDRFSAERLKGVDSTLKIQPAKLEDSAVYLCASSRQDFSGNTIYFGEGSWLTVV.

This clonotype was recorded many times. The V and J genes are TRBV10-3 and TRBJ1-4; tentatively, D is TRBD1 (5 bases). The ends were cut back, 11 bases at V and 5 bases at J, with 15 bases in the middle. The CDR3 extends over 13 amino acids. The germline V gene has CDR1 ENHRY and CDR2 SYGVKD. The CDR3 spells CAARDGQNEKLFF. The CDR3 DNA sequence: TGTGCCGCGAGGGACGGTCAAAATGAAAAACTGTTTTTT.

This clonotype was detected many times. This rearrangement joins TRBV10-3 to TRBJ2-5; possibly TRBD1 for D (6 bases). The ends were cut back, 3 bases at V and 3 bases at J, with 14 bases in the middle. Germline V gene lookup returns CDR1 ENHRY and CDR2 SYGVKD. This CDR3 has 15 residues. The CDR3 nucleotides read TGTGCCATCAGTGAAGCCGGGACAACTAAAGAGACCCAGTACTTC. This gives the protein CAISEAGTTKETQYF.

This clonotype came up many times. V gene TRBV5-1 combines with J gene TRBJ2-6, with D possibly TRBD2 on 5 matching bases. This CDR3 is built from 16 residues. Trimming pared 6 bases from V and 2 bases from J, leaving 15 bases between. The germline V gene encodes CDR1 SGHRS and CDR2 YFSETQ. The CDR3 bases are TGCGCCAGCAAACCCATACCGCGGGCTGGGGCCAACGTCCTGACTTTC. It is translated as CASKPIPRAGANVLTF.